The clone carrying this T cell receptor beta chain was seen a single time. Antigen unknown. Data came from immunoSEQ multiplex PCR; TCRdb stores just in-frame clones and leaves some out. The sample holds about 120,000 clones, 75% to 90% seen once. The data are from a study of T cell responses to AZD1222 COVID-19 vaccine. Points from the study as a whole: Spike-specific TCR breadth and depth were elevated following two AZD1222 doses. Repertoire sampling was restricted to post-peak T cell response timepoints.

V lost 2 bases to trimming and J lost 4 bases; unmatched junction nucleotides: 5. The CDR3 length is 15 residues. The germline CDR1 and CDR2 sequences are MNHEY and SVGAGI. The rearrangement joins TRBV6-5 to TRBJ2-3, with 8 bases lining up with TRBD1. This specimen was peripheral blood, taken 28 days after the second AZD1222 dose. The clonotype was recovered from an adult who received the AZD1222 COVID-19 vaccine. This chain's CDR3 is CASSYQGARADTQYF. The CDR3 region has the DNA TGTGCCAGCAGTTACCAGGGGGCGAGGGCAGATACGCAGTATTTT.